Listed below are T cell receptor beta chains from one sample, sequenced in a study of cytomegalovirus exposure and HLA in healthy donors. The protocol was immunoSEQ multiplex PCR, while the TCRdb copy is restricted to in-frame clones and leaves out a portion. This table has fewer than 250,000 clones, 70% to 80% appearing once. The sequencing input was PBMCs. These receptors originate from a male donor in good health and CMV-seronegative. Both conserved end residues are part of each CDR3. The order of the fields is clone size, D gene, J gene, V gene, CDR3 DNA, CDR3 protein. The D gene is left open where the match is weak. Where a row states a size, it is once, few, many or the class of an expanded clone; other rows omit it.

clone size: -; D gene: -; J gene: TRBJ1-5; V gene: TRBV28; CDR3 DNA: TGTGCCAGCAGATCCGGGTGGGGCAATCAGCCCCAGCATTTT; CDR3 protein: CASRSGWGNQPQHF
clone size: -; D gene: -; J gene: TRBJ2-1; V gene: TRBV27; CDR3 DNA: TGTGCCAGCAGTTCGGACAGTTACAATGAGCAGTTCTTC; CDR3 protein: CASSSDSYNEQFF
clone size: -; D gene: TRBD2; J gene: TRBJ2-7; V gene: TRBV5-1; CDR3 DNA: TGCGCCAGCAGCTGGACCCCCCTAGCGGCAAGAAATTCGGAAGGCTACGAGCAGTACTTC; CDR3 protein: CASSWTPLAARNSEGYEQYF
clone size: -; D gene: TRBD1; J gene: TRBJ2-1; V gene: TRBV19; CDR3 DNA: TGTGCCAGTAGTATCGCGCAGGGGGCCTACAATGAGCAGTTCTTC; CDR3 protein: CASSIAQGAYNEQFF
clone size: -; D gene: TRBD2; J gene: TRBJ2-7; V gene: TRBV29-1; CDR3 DNA: TGCAGCGTCACCACTAGCGCCTACGAGCAGTACTTC; CDR3 protein: CSVTTSAYEQYF
clone size: -; D gene: -; J gene: TRBJ2-1; V gene: TRBV11-1; CDR3 DNA: TGTGCCAGTGGCCAGGGCGGCTACAATGAGCAGTTCTTC; CDR3 protein: CASGQGGYNEQFF
clone size: -; D gene: TRBD2; J gene: TRBJ2-1; V gene: TRBV5-1; CDR3 DNA: TGCGCCAGCAGCCCCCGGACTAGCGGGGTTTACAATGAGCAGTTCTTC; CDR3 protein: CASSPRTSGVYNEQFF
clone size: -; D gene: TRBD1; J gene: TRBJ1-1; V gene: TRBV6-5; CDR3 DNA: TGTGCCAGCACCCGCGGGGACAGGCTGAACACTGAAGCTTTCTTT; CDR3 protein: CASTRGDRLNTEAFF
clone size: once; D gene: TRBD1; J gene: TRBJ2-7; V gene: TRBV18; CDR3 DNA: TGTGCCAGCTCACCGGACAGGGACTACGAGCAGTACTTC; CDR3 protein: CASSPDRDYEQYF
clone size: -; D gene: TRBD2; J gene: TRBJ2-7; V gene: TRBV15; CDR3 DNA: TGTGCCACCAGCAGAGGAATAGCGGGAGATTACGAGCAGTACTTC; CDR3 protein: CATSRGIAGDYEQYF
clone size: -; D gene: TRBD1; J gene: TRBJ1-2; V gene: TRBV27; CDR3 DNA: TGTGCCAGCAGTTTACGGACAGGGAGTACTAACTATGGCTACACCTTC; CDR3 protein: CASSLRTGSTNYGYTF
clone size: -; D gene: -; J gene: TRBJ2-7; V gene: TRBV18; CDR3 DNA: TGTGCCAGCTCACCGACACTAGGCAGCTACGAGCAGTACTTC; CDR3 protein: CASSPTLGSYEQYF
clone size: -; D gene: TRBD1; J gene: TRBJ1-5; V gene: TRBV28; CDR3 DNA: TGTGCCAGCCCCCCCGGGACAGGGGTCCCGTATAGCAATCAGCCCCAGCATTTT; CDR3 protein: CASPPGTGVPYSNQPQHF
clone size: -; D gene: -; J gene: TRBJ1-1; V gene: TRBV28; CDR3 DNA: TGTGCCAGCCCCCCTTCCGTAGGTGAGGGGGGGGGAATACGCCGAGCTTTCTTT; CDR3 protein: CASPPSVGEGGGIRRAFF
clone size: -; D gene: TRBD1; J gene: TRBJ2-5; V gene: TRBV2; CDR3 DNA: TGTGCCAGCAGTGAAGGGACAGGGGGCGCGGAGACCCAGTACTTC; CDR3 protein: CASSEGTGGAETQYF
clone size: few; D gene: -; J gene: TRBJ1-2; V gene: TRBV27; CDR3 DNA: TGTGCCAGCAGTTCGAATAACGGGGGTGGCTACACCTTC; CDR3 protein: CASSSNNGGGYTF
clone size: -; D gene: -; J gene: TRBJ2-1; V gene: TRBV7-9; CDR3 DNA: TGTGCCAGCAGCCGCGGCGGGATGAGCTCCTACAATGAGCAGTTCTTC; CDR3 protein: CASSRGGMSSYNEQFF
clone size: -; D gene: -; J gene: TRBJ2-1; V gene: TRBV9; CDR3 DNA: TGTGCCAGCAGCGTTCAGGGGAGCTCCTACAATGAGCAGTTCTTC; CDR3 protein: CASSVQGSSYNEQFF
clone size: once; D gene: -; J gene: TRBJ1-1; V gene: TRBV7-3; CDR3 DNA: TGTGCCAGCAGCACCCGCGGGGGGAACACTGAAGCTTTCTTT; CDR3 protein: CASSTRGGNTEAFF
clone size: -; D gene: -; J gene: TRBJ1-5; V gene: TRBV6-6; CDR3 DNA: TGTGCCAGCGGACAGCTCAGCAATCAGCCCCAGCATTTT; CDR3 protein: CASGQLSNQPQHF
clone size: -; D gene: TRBD2; J gene: TRBJ2-5; V gene: TRBV12-5; CDR3 DNA: TGTGCTAGTGGACCTAGCGGAGAAGAGACCCAGTACTTC; CDR3 protein: CASGPSGEETQYF
clone size: -; D gene: -; J gene: TRBJ2-1; V gene: TRBV9; CDR3 DNA: TGTGCCAGCAGCGTAGGACTGTACGCCCCCAACAATGAGCAGTTCTTC; CDR3 protein: CASSVGLYAPNNEQFF
clone size: -; D gene: -; J gene: TRBJ2-7; V gene: TRBV27; CDR3 DNA: TGTGCCAGCAGTCTCTACTTTAGCTCCTACGAGCAGTACTTC; CDR3 protein: CASSLYFSSYEQYF
clone size: -; D gene: -; J gene: TRBJ2-1; V gene: TRBV27; CDR3 DNA: TGTGCCAGCAGTTTAGGTCTCGGGGTGCAGTTCTTC; CDR3 protein: CASSLGLGVQFF
clone size: few; D gene: -; J gene: TRBJ2-7; V gene: TRBV5-4; CDR3 DNA: TGTGCCAGCAGCTTAGCGAGAGGAGCCTACGAGCAGTACTTC; CDR3 protein: CASSLARGAYEQYF
clone size: -; D gene: -; J gene: TRBJ2-7; V gene: TRBV27; CDR3 DNA: TGTGCCAGCAGTTTGGGTGAGGGTATTTACGAGCAGTACTTC; CDR3 protein: CASSLGEGIYEQYF
clone size: -; D gene: TRBD2; J gene: TRBJ2-7; V gene: TRBV7-6; CDR3 DNA: TGTGCCAGCAGCCGAATAGCGGGAGGGCCCCCCTACGAGCAGTACTTC; CDR3 protein: CASSRIAGGPPYEQYF
clone size: -; D gene: TRBD1; J gene: TRBJ2-7; V gene: TRBV29-1; CDR3 DNA: TGCAGCGTTGCCGGGACAGGGGGAGGCGAGCAGTACTTC; CDR3 protein: CSVAGTGGGEQYF
clone size: -; D gene: TRBD1; J gene: TRBJ2-7; V gene: TRBV10-3; CDR3 DNA: TGTGCCACCTATCAGACAGGGGGCTACGAGCAGTACTTC; CDR3 protein: CATYQTGGYEQYF
clone size: -; D gene: TRBD2; J gene: TRBJ2-1; V gene: TRBV9; CDR3 DNA: TGTGCCAGCAGCGTAACGGGACTAGCGGATTACAATGAGCAGTTCTTC; CDR3 protein: CASSVTGLADYNEQFF
clone size: few; D gene: -; J gene: TRBJ1-2; V gene: TRBV19; CDR3 DNA: TGTGCCAGTAGGACAATGGGACACAGCTTCTTC; CDR3 protein: CASRTMGHSFF
clone size: -; D gene: -; J gene: TRBJ1-6; V gene: TRBV6-6; CDR3 DNA: TGTGCCAGCAGTGTATATGGGCAAAATTCACCCCTCCACTTT; CDR3 protein: CASSVYGQNSPLHF
clone size: few; D gene: -; J gene: TRBJ2-3; V gene: TRBV15; CDR3 DNA: TGTGCCACCAGCAGACCCCAGGATACGCAGTATTTT; CDR3 protein: CATSRPQDTQYF
clone size: -; D gene: TRBD1; J gene: TRBJ2-2; V gene: TRBV6-5; CDR3 DNA: TGTGCCAGCAGTTACCAAGGGGGCCTCGGGGAGCTGTTTTTT; CDR3 protein: CASSYQGGLGELFF
clone size: -; D gene: TRBD2; J gene: TRBJ2-7; V gene: TRBV30; CDR3 DNA: TGTGCCTGGAGTGTGCGGACTAGCGGGAGGTATAACGAGCAGTACTTC; CDR3 protein: CAWSVRTSGRYNEQYF
clone size: -; D gene: -; J gene: TRBJ2-5; V gene: TRBV27; CDR3 DNA: TGTGCCAGCAGTTACGGGAGATACGGGGTGACCCAGTACTTC; CDR3 protein: CASSYGRYGVTQYF
clone size: -; D gene: TRBD2; J gene: TRBJ2-7; V gene: TRBV6-1; CDR3 DNA: TGTGCCAGCAGTGTAGAACTAGCGGGGGTAGCCTACGAGCAGTACTTC; CDR3 protein: CASSVELAGVAYEQYF
clone size: -; D gene: -; J gene: TRBJ1-2; V gene: TRBV5-8; CDR3 DNA: TGTGCCAGCAGCTTTAATAACTTTACACAGGGAAGGAGGAGGAAGGGTGGCTACACCTTC; CDR3 protein: CASSFNNFTQGRRRKGGYTF
clone size: -; D gene: -; J gene: TRBJ1-1; V gene: TRBV29-1; CDR3 DNA: TGCAGCGTTTTGGGGGGGGTCGGCACTGAAGCTTTCTTT; CDR3 protein: CSVLGGVGTEAFF
clone size: -; D gene: -; J gene: TRBJ1-1; V gene: TRBV6-4; CDR3 DNA: TGTGCCAGCAGTCCGAGGGGGGGGAACACTGAAGCTTTCTTT; CDR3 protein: CASSPRGGNTEAFF
clone size: -; D gene: -; J gene: TRBJ2-1; V gene: TRBV7-9; CDR3 DNA: TGTTCCAGCAGCTTACTCACAGGCCCCGGCTCCTACAATGAGCAGTTCTTC; CDR3 protein: CSSSLLTGPGSYNEQFF
clone size: -; D gene: TRBD1; J gene: TRBJ2-1; V gene: TRBV19; CDR3 DNA: TGTGCCAGTAGTCCCTGGGACAGGAATGAGCAGTTCTTC; CDR3 protein: CASSPWDRNEQFF
clone size: -; D gene: -; J gene: TRBJ2-7; V gene: TRBV14; CDR3 DNA: TGTGCCAGCAGCCAACCGGGACTCAACTACGAGCAGTACTTC; CDR3 protein: CASSQPGLNYEQYF
clone size: once; D gene: -; J gene: TRBJ1-1; V gene: TRBV6-5; CDR3 DNA: TGTGCCAGCAGTCCAGACACTGAAGCTTTCTTT; CDR3 protein: CASSPDTEAFF
clone size: -; D gene: -; J gene: TRBJ2-7; V gene: TRBV9; CDR3 DNA: TGTGCCAGCAGTTCCGGGAGAATGGCGACCGAGCAGTACTTC; CDR3 protein: CASSSGRMATEQYF
clone size: -; D gene: TRBD1; J gene: TRBJ2-7; V gene: TRBV2; CDR3 DNA: TGTGCCAGCAGCCCCCGGGACAGTATCACCTACGAGCAGTACTTC; CDR3 protein: CASSPRDSITYEQYF
clone size: -; D gene: -; J gene: TRBJ2-5; V gene: TRBV14; CDR3 DNA: TGTCCAAACACGGGGGGCTTCCAGCAAGAGACCCAGTACTTC; CDR3 protein: CPNTGGFQQETQYF
clone size: few; D gene: TRBD1; J gene: TRBJ1-3; V gene: TRBV6-4; CDR3 DNA: TGTGCCAGCAACTTCTCCGGGACAGGGACTGGAAACACCATATATTTT; CDR3 protein: CASNFSGTGTGNTIYF
clone size: -; D gene: -; J gene: TRBJ2-4; V gene: TRBV2; CDR3 DNA: TGTGCCAGCAGTGTAGACGAAAGGGGAAACATTCAGTACTTC; CDR3 protein: CASSVDERGNIQYF
clone size: -; D gene: TRBD2; J gene: TRBJ2-1; V gene: TRBV7-8; CDR3 DNA: TGTGCCAGCAGCTTGGGGGACGGAAGGTTAGCGGGGCCCGGGGAGCAGTTCTTC; CDR3 protein: CASSLGDGRLAGPGEQFF
clone size: -; D gene: -; J gene: TRBJ2-7; V gene: TRBV19; CDR3 DNA: TGTGCCAGTAGGCTCGCCGGGACAAAGAGCTCCTACGAGCAGTACTTC; CDR3 protein: CASRLAGTKSSYEQYF
clone size: -; D gene: TRBD1; J gene: TRBJ1-1; V gene: TRBV15; CDR3 DNA: TGTGCCACCAGCAGAGCAAGACAGGGGACAAACACTGAAGCTTTCTTT; CDR3 protein: CATSRARQGTNTEAFF
clone size: -; D gene: -; J gene: TRBJ2-5; V gene: TRBV7-3; CDR3 DNA: TGTGCCAGCAGCTGGGGAGAGGGTTCAGAGACCCAGTACTTC; CDR3 protein: CASSWGEGSETQYF
clone size: -; D gene: -; J gene: TRBJ2-7; V gene: TRBV20-1; CDR3 DNA: TGCAGTGCTACTCAGGCCGAGCAGTACTTC; CDR3 protein: CSATQAEQYF
clone size: -; D gene: -; J gene: TRBJ1-2; V gene: TRBV27; CDR3 DNA: TGTGCCAGCAGTTTATCACGGGGGACTAACTATGGCTACACCTTC; CDR3 protein: CASSLSRGTNYGYTF
clone size: -; D gene: -; J gene: TRBJ1-4; V gene: TRBV14; CDR3 DNA: TGTGCCAGCAGCCAAGTCCCCAGGGAGGGTGAAAAACTGTTTTTT; CDR3 protein: CASSQVPREGEKLFF
clone size: -; D gene: -; J gene: TRBJ1-1; V gene: TRBV7-9; CDR3 DNA: TGTGCCAGCAGCTTGGACACGTCTTTTGAAGCTTTCTTT; CDR3 protein: CASSLDTSFEAFF